This T cell receptor beta chain was captured by sequencing in a study of cytomegalovirus exposure and HLA in healthy donors. Study results and limitations: The study labeled roughly 160 TCR beta chains cytomegalovirus-associated. Most subjects had HLA-A and HLA-B alleles reportedly predicted accurately by TCR beta sequences. Analyzed later, most CMV-associated TCR beta chains appeared HLA-restricted.

Germline assignment: CDR1 SQVTM and CDR2 ANQGSEA. V was clipped by 6 bases and J by 5 bases, with 14 bases between them. The CDR3 is made up of 13 amino acids. Primers: 60 Vbeta forward and 13 Jbeta reverse. This table comes from immunoSEQ multiplex PCR, and its TCRdb copy is limited to in-frame clones, with some not included. The sample includes roughly 100,000 clones, roughly 70% of them seen just once. This clone was counted a single time. Its specificity is not known. The source is a male donor in good health and CMV-seropositive. The chain is built from TRBV29-1 and TRBJ2-1; D is perhaps TRBD1 (6 bases). Sample: PBMCs. The CDR3 sequence is CSVGTGSNNEQFF. As DNA, the CDR3 is TGCAGCGTGGGTACAGGGAGCAACAATGAGCAGTTCTTC.